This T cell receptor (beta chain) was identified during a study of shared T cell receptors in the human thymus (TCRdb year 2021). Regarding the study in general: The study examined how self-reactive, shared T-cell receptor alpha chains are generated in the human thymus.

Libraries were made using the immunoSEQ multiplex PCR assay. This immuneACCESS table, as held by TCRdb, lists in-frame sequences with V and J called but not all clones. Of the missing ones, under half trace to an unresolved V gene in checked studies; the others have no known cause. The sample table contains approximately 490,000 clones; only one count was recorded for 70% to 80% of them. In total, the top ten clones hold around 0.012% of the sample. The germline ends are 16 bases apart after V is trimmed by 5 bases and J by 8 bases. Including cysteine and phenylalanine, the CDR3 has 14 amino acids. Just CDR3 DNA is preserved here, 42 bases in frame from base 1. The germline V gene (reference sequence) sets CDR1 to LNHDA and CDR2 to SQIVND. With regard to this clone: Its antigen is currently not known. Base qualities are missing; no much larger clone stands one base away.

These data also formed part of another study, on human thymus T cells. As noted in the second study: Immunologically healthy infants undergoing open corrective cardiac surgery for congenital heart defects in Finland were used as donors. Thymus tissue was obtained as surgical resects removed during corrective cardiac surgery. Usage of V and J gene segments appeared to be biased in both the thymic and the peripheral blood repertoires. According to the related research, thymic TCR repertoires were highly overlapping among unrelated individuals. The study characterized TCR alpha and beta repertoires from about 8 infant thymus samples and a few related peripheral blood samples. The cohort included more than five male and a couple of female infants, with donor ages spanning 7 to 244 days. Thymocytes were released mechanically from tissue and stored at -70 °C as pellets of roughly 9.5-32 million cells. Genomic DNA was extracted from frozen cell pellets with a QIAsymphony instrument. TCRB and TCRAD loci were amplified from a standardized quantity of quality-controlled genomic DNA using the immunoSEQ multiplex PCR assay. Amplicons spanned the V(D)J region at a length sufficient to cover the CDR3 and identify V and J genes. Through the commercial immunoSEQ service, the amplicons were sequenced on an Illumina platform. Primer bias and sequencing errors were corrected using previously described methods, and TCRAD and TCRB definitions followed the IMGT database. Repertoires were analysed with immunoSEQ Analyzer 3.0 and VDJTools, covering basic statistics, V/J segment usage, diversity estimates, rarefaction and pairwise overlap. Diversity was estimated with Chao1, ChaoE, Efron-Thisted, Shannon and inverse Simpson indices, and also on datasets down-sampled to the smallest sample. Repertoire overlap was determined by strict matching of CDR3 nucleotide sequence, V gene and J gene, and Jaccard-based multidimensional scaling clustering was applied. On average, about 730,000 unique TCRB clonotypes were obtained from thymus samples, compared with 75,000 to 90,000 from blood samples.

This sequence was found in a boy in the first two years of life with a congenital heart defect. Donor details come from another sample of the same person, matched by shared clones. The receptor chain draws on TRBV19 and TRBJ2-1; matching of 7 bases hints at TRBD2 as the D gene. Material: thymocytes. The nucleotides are TGTGCCAGTAGTGGGAGGGGGGGTATAGATGAGCAGTTCTTC. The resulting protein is CASSGRGGIDEQFF. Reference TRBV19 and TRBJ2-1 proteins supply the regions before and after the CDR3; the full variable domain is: DGGITQSPKYLFRKEGQNVTLSCEQNLNHDAMYWYRQDPGQGLRLIYYSQIVNDFQKGDIAEGYSVSREKKESFPLTVTSAQKNPTAFYLCASSGRGGIDEQFFGPGTRLTVL.